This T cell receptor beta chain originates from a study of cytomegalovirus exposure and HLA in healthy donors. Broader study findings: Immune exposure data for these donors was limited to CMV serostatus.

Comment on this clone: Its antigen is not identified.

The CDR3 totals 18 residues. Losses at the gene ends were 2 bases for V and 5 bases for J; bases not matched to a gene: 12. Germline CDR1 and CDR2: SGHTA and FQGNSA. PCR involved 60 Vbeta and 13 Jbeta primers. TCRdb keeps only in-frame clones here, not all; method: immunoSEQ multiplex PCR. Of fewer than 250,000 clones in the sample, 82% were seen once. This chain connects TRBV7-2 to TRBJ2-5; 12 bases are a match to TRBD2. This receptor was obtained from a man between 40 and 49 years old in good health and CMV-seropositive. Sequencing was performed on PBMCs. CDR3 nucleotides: TGTGCCAGCAGCTTACTGCTAGCGGGAGGGCCCTCCAAGGAGACCCAGTACTTC. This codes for CASSLLLAGGPSKETQYF. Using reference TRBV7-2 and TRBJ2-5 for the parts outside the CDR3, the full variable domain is GAGVSQSPSNKVTEKGKDVELRCDPISGHTALYWYRQSLGQGLEFLIYFQGNSAPDKSGLPSDRFSAERTGGSVSTLTIQRTQQEDSAVYLCASSLLLAGGPSKETQYFGPGTRLLVL.